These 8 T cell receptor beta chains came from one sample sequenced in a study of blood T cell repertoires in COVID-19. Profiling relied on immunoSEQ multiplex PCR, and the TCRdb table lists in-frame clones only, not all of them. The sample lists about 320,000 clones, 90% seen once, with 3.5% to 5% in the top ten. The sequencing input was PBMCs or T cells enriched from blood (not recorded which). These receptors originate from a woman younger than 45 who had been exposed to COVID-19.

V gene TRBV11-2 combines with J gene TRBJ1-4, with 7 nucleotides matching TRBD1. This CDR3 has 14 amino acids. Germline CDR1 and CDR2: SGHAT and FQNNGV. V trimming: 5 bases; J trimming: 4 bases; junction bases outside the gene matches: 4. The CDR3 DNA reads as TGTGCCAGCAGCCGGGACAGCCGTAATGAAAAACTGTTTTTT. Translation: CASSRDSRNEKLFF.

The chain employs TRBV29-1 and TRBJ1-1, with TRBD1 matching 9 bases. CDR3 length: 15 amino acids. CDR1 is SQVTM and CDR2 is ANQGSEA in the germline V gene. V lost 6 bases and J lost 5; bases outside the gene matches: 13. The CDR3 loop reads CSVKYPTGGFTEAFF. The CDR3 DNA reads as TGCAGCGTAAAATACCCCACAGGGGGCTTTACTGAAGCTTTCTTT.

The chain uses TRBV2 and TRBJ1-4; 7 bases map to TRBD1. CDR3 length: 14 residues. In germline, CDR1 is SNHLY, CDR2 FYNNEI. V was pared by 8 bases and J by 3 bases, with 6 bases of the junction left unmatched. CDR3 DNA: TGTGCCAGCGGTCGAGGGACAGCTAATGAAAAACTGTTTTTT. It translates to CASGRGTANEKLFF. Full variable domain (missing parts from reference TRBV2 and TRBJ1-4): EPEVTQTPSHQVTQMGQEVILRCVPISNHLYFYWYRQILGQKVEFLVSFYNNEISEKSEIFDDQFSVERPDGSNFTLKIRSTKLEDSAMYFCASGRGTANEKLFFGSGTQLSVL.

The CDR3 nucleotides are TGTGCCAGCACCCTTAGCGGGGTGGGGGAGCAGTTCTTC. Translating gives CASTLSGVGEQFF. V gene TRBV12-3 or TRBV12-4 combines with J gene TRBJ2-1, with TRBD2 matching 8 bases. Trimming took 7 bases from V and 10 from J; bases not matched to a gene: 9. There are 13 residues in the CDR3.

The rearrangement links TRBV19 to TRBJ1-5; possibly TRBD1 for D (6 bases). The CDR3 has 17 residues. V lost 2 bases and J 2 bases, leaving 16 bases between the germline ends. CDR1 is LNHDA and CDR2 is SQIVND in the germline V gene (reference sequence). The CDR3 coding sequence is TGTGCCAGTAGTATAAGCCCCCAGGGGTGGGGCAATCAGCCCCAGCATTTT. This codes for CASSISPQGWGNQPQHF.

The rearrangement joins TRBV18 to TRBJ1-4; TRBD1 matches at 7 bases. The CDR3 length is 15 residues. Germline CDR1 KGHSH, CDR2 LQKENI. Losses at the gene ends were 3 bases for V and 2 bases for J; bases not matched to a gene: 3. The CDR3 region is CASSPRQGTNEKLFF. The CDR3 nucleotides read TGTGCCAGCTCACCCCGACAGGGCACTAATGAAAAACTGTTTTTT.

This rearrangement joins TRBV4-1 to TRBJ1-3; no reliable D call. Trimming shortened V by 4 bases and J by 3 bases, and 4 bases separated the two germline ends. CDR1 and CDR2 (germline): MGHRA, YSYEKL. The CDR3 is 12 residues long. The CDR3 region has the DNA TGCGCCAGCAGCCCCAGTGGAAACACCATATATTTT. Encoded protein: CASSPSGNTIYF.

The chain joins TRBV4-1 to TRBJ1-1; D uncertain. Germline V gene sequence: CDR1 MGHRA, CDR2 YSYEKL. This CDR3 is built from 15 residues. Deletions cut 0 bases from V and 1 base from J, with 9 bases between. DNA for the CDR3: TGCGCCAGCAGCCAAGATTCCCACAGGAACACTGAAGCTTTCTTT. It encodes CASSQDSHRNTEAFF.